These T cell receptor beta chains were read from a single sample in a study of blood T cell repertoires in COVID-19. Assay: immunoSEQ multiplex PCR; the TCRdb copy retains only in-frame clones and omits some. The data show 150,000 to 190,000 clones, 76% seen once. Sequencing was done on a sample of peripheral blood. The source of these receptors is a woman of 80 years or more with acute or convalescent COVID-19. CDR3s include the opening cysteine and the closing phenylalanine or tryptophan. The D gene is left open where the match is weak. Expanded clones get a size class; other rows say once, few or many, or leave the size out.

v_gene: TRBV10-3; abundance: -; j_gene: TRBJ2-5; d_gene: TRBD1; CDR3nt: TGTGCCACCATGGACAGGGGGTGGGAGACCCAGTACTTC; CDR3aa: CATMDRGWETQYF
v_gene: TRBV10-3; abundance: once; j_gene: TRBJ1-1; d_gene: -; CDR3nt: TGTGCCATCAGTGAGGGGGTAAGGAGGGGGGGAGCTTTCTTT; CDR3aa: CAISEGVRRGGAFF
v_gene: TRBV2; abundance: -; j_gene: TRBJ2-1; d_gene: TRBD1; CDR3nt: TGTGCCAGCACCGGACAGGGTAGCTCCTACAATGAGCAGTTCTTC; CDR3aa: CASTGQGSSYNEQFF
v_gene: TRBV6-6; abundance: -; j_gene: TRBJ1-1; d_gene: -; CDR3nt: TGTGCCAGCAGTTACTCGAGTTGGAACACTGAAGCTTTCTTT; CDR3aa: CASSYSSWNTEAFF
v_gene: TRBV30; abundance: few; j_gene: TRBJ1-1; d_gene: -; CDR3nt: TGTGCCTGGAGTGCTCGCAGGGGTAGCTGGAACACTGAAGCTTTCTTT; CDR3aa: CAWSARRGSWNTEAFF
v_gene: TRBV19; abundance: once; j_gene: TRBJ2-7; d_gene: -; CDR3nt: TGTGCCAGTAGTGACCAGGTGACGTCGAAGCAGTACTTC; CDR3aa: CASSDQVTSKQYF
v_gene: TRBV5-1; abundance: -; j_gene: TRBJ1-1; d_gene: -; CDR3nt: TGCGCCAGCAGACTAGGCGGCGAAACTGAAGCTTTCTTT; CDR3aa: CASRLGGETEAFF
v_gene: TRBV6-5; abundance: -; j_gene: TRBJ2-7; d_gene: TRBD2; CDR3nt: TGTGCCAGCGCTAGCGGGAGCTACGAGCAGTACTTC; CDR3aa: CASASGSYEQYF
v_gene: TRBV7-9; abundance: -; j_gene: TRBJ1-1; d_gene: -; CDR3nt: TGTGCCAGCAGCGCTACAGGGAGTATGGACACTGAAGCTTTCTTT; CDR3aa: CASSATGSMDTEAFF
v_gene: TRBV18; abundance: -; j_gene: TRBJ2-1; d_gene: -; CDR3nt: TGTGCCAGCTCACCTCTGTCTAATAGCGATGAGCAGTTCTTC; CDR3aa: CASSPLSNSDEQFF